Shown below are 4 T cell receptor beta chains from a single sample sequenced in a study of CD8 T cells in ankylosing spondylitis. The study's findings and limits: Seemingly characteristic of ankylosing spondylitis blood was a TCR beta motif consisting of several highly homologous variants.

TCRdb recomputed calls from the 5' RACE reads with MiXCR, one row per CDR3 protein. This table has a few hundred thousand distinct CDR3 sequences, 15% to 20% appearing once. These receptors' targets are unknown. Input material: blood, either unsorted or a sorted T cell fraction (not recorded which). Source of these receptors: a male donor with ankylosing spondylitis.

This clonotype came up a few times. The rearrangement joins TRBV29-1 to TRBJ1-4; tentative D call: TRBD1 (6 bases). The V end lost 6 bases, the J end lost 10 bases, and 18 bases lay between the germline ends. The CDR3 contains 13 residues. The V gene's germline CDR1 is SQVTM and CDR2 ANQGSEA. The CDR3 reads CSVHRENTGKLFF. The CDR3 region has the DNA TGCAGCGTACACAGGGAAAACACGGGAAAACTGTTTTTT.

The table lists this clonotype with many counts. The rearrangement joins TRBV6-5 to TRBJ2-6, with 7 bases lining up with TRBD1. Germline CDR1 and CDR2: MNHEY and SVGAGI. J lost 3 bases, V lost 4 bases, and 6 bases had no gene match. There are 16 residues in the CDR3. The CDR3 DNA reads TGTGCCAGCAGTTCCTTAACAGGGGATGGGGCCAACGTCCTGACTTTC. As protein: CASSSLTGDGANVLTF.

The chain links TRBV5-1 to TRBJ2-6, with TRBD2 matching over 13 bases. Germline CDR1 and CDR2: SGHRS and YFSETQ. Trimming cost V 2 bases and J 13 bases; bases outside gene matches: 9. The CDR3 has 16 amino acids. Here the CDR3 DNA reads TGCGCCAGCAGCTTAACTAGCGGGGGGGCGTCACGGGTCCTGACTTTC. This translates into CASSLTSGGASRVLTF.

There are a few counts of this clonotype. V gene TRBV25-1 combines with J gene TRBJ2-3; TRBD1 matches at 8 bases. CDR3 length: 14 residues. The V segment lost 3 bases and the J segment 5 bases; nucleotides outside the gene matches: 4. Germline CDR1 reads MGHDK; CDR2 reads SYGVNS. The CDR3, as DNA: TGTGCCAGCAGTGATGACAGGGGAGGAGATACGCAGTATTTT. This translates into CASSDDRGGDTQYF.